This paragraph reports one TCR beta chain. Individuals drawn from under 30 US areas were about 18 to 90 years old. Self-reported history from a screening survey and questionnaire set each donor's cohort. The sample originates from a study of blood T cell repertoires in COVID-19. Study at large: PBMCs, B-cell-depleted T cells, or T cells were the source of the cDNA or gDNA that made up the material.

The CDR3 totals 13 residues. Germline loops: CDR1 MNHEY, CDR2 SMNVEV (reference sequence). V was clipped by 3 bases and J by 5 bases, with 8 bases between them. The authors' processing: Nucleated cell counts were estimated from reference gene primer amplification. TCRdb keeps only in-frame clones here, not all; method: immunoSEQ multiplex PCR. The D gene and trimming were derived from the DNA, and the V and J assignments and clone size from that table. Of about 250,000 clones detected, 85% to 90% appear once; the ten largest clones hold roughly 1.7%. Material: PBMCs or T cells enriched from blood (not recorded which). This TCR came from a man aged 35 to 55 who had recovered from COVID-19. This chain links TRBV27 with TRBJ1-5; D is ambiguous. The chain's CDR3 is CASSFGLDQPQHF. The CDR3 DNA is TGTGCCAGCAGTTTCGGACTAGATCAGCCCCAGCATTTT.